This passage covers 12 T cell receptor beta chains from one sample sequenced in a study of T cell changes during pregnancy in multiple sclerosis. The repertoire was sequenced with immunoSEQ multiplex PCR; TCRdb's copy has only in-frame clones and lacks some. The sample includes about 58,000 clones, about 92% of them seen just once. This specimen was CD8+ T cells from peripheral blood mononuclear cells, taken in the second trimester of pregnancy. Every receptor here comes from a female donor with multiple sclerosis, enrolled in a pregnancy study.

This sequence joins TRBV9 and TRBJ1-1; D remains unclear. Trimming left V 6 bases short and J 1 base short, with 13 bases between. CDR1 and CDR2 from the germline V gene are SGDLS and YYNGEE. The CDR3 spans 14 residues. CDR3 in DNA: TGTGCCAGCACCTGGGTCGGAGGGAACACTGAAGCTTTCTTT. Protein sequence: CASTWVGGNTEAFF.

The chain recombines TRBV13 with TRBJ2-4; D perhaps matches TRBD1 (7 bases). Germline V CDR1 and CDR2: PRHDT, FYEKMQ (reference sequence). Trimming took 5 bases from V and 3 from J, leaving 14 bases between them. This CDR3 has 15 amino acids. CDR3 amino acids: CASSTWGDSKNIQYF. Written as DNA, the CDR3 is TGTGCCAGCAGCACTTGGGGGGACAGCAAAAACATTCAGTACTTC.

V is TRBV5-5 and J is TRBJ1-1; D remains unclear. V lost 6 bases and J 1 base, leaving 7 bases between the germline ends. The CDR3 has 12 residues. From germline, CDR1 is SGHKS and CDR2 YYEKEE (reference sequence). CDR3 amino acids: CASNRGNTEAFF. The CDR3 nucleotides are TGTGCCAGCAACCGGGGGAACACTGAAGCTTTCTTT.

This chain uses TRBV5-1 with TRBJ2-1; D is possibly TRBD2 (6 bases). CDR3 length: 14 residues. The germline V gene encodes CDR1 SGHRS and CDR2 YFSETQ. Trimming took off 7 bases at V and 4 bases at J, with 15 bases between the two ends. CDR3 nucleotides: TGCGCCAGCGGGGGTCTAGCGAGTTACAATGAGCAGTTCTTC. Its translation: CASGGLASYNEQFF.

This chain links TRBV2 with TRBJ1-2, with D possibly matching TRBD1 (5 bases). This CDR3 has 14 residues. Trimming took off 3 bases at V and 6 bases at J, with 14 bases between the two ends. Germline lookup yields CDR1 SNHLY and CDR2 FYNNEI. The CDR3 protein is CASSEGKGIDGYTF. DNA of the CDR3: TGTGCCAGCAGTGAGGGGAAGGGGATAGATGGCTACACCTTC.

This clone was recorded once. The chain carries TRBV7-9 and TRBJ1-5; possible D gene TRBD1, 6 bases. Trimming took 5 bases from V and 6 from J, leaving 11 bases between them. Germline V gene sequence: CDR1 SEHNR, CDR2 FQNEAQ (reference sequence). The CDR3 is 13 amino acids. The CDR3 protein is CASSPGAIQPQHF. CDR3 bases: TGTGCCAGCAGCCCAGGGGCAATTCAGCCCCAGCATTTT.

The chain is built from TRBV6-5 and TRBJ2-7; a weak D match, TRBD2 (5 bases). Germline V lookup: CDR1 MNHEY, CDR2 SVGAGI. The CDR3 totals 15 residues. V was trimmed by 0 bases and J by 3 bases, leaving 12 bases between them. The CDR3 reads CASSYSSGLLYEQYF. The CDR3 DNA sequence: TGTGCCAGCAGTTACTCTTCGGGGTTACTCTACGAGCAGTACTTC.

In nucleotides, the CDR3 is TGTGCCAGCAGTTTATGGACTAGCAAGGCAGATACGCAGTATTTT. Amino acids: CASSLWTSKADTQYF. The genes are TRBV6-6 and TRBJ2-3; 8 bases fit TRBD2. The CDR3 runs to 15 residues. Germline-derived CDR1 and CDR2 are MNHNY and SVGAGI (reference sequence). The junction had 7 bases not matched to a gene; V was cut back by 4 bases and J by 4 bases.

The chain uses TRBV4-1 and TRBJ2-1, with 9 bases that match TRBD1. The germline CDR1 and CDR2 sequences are MGHRA and YSYEKL. Trimming removed 5 bases from V and 1 base from J; junction bases left unmatched: 6. The CDR3 loop spans 16 amino acids. The CDR3 loop is CASSSKTGGSYNEQFF. CDR3 bases: TGCGCCAGCAGCTCGAAGACAGGGGGTTCCTACAATGAGCAGTTCTTC.

The chain uses TRBV2 and TRBJ2-3; TRBD2 is a possible D gene (6 bases). The CDR3 runs to 16 residues. In germline, CDR1 is SNHLY, CDR2 FYNNEI. Trimming pared 3 bases from V and 2 bases from J, leaving 15 bases between. The CDR3 bases are TGTGCCAGCAGTGACTTGCGGGGCCACCTCACAGATACGCAGTATTTT. Translated: CASSDLRGHLTDTQYF.

A single count supports this clone. This chain uses TRBV4-1 with TRBJ2-7, with TRBD2 identical over 8 bases. Germline CDR1 and CDR2: MGHRA and YSYEKL. The CDR3 sequence is 13 residues long. Trimming removed 3 bases from V and 6 bases from J; junction bases left unmatched: 4. Written as DNA, the CDR3 is TGCGCCAGCAGCCAGTCCCTAGCGGGCGAGCAGTACTTC. It specifies CASSQSLAGEQYF.

In DNA form, the CDR3 reads TGTGCCAGCAGGTACCCCGGCTGGGCCCACACTGAAGCTTTCTTT. Residues: CASRYPGWAHTEAFF. The V gene is TRBV6-7, the J gene TRBJ1-1, with D hard to call. TRBV6-7 is reported as an ORF; its role is uncertain. There are 15 residues in the CDR3. Trimming removed 6 bases from V and 3 bases from J, with 17 bases in between.